Given below is one TCR beta chain in context. This record comes from a study of blood T cell repertoires in COVID-19. The wider study: Samples came from the United States, Italy and Spain, spanning acute and convalescent COVID-19.

How the authors handled the data: Researchers report that nucleated cell counts were estimated from reference gene primer amplification. The table came from immunoSEQ multiplex PCR; TCRdb's copy has only in-frame clones and leaves some out. The V and J calls and clone size are taken from that table; D and trimming were inferred from the DNA. The data hold roughly 80,000 clones, with around 77% observed a single time. CDR3 length: 16 residues. CDR1 is SEHNR and CDR2 is FQNEAQ in the germline V gene (reference sequence). V lost 5 bases, J lost 6 bases, and 20 bases lay in between. The sequence came from a human donor in a cohort sampled during active COVID-19. The sample comprised peripheral blood. This chain links TRBV7-9 with TRBJ2-1; D is possibly TRBD1 (6 bases). CDR3 amino acids: CASSPWAGADRNEQFF. The CDR3, as DNA: TGTGCCAGCAGCCCATGGGCAGGGGCCGACCGCAATGAGCAGTTCTTC.